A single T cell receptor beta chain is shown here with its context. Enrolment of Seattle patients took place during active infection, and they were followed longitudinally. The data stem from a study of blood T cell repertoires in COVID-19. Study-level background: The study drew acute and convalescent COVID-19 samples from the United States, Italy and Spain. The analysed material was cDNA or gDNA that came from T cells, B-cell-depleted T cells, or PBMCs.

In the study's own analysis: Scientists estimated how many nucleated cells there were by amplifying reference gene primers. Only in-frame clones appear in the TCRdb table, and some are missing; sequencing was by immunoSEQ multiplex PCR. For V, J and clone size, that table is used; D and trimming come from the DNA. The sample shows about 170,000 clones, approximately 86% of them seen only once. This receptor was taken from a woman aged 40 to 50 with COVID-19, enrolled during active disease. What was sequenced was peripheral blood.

In DNA form, the CDR3 reads TGTGCCAGCAGCTCAACGACTAGCGGGATAGGGGAGACCCAGTACTTC. The encoded protein is CASSSTTSGIGETQYF. The chain carries TRBV5-4 and TRBJ2-5, with 11 bases aligning to TRBD2. Germline V lookup: CDR1 SGHNT, CDR2 YYREEE (reference sequence). J lost 5 bases, V lost 3 bases, and 9 bases had no gene match. The length of the CDR3 is 16 residues.